This passage covers 32 T cell receptor beta chains from one sample sequenced in a study of technical replicates of blood from four donors. The data were produced by immunoSEQ multiplex PCR, yet TCRdb's version contains in-frame clones alone and is incomplete. The sample records approximately 73,000 clones, approximately 95% being singletons. The specimen was T cells isolated from PBMCs. The receptors originated from a human donor in good health.

CDR3 residues: CASSYRPGSTEGKLFF. CDR3 coding DNA: TGTGCCAGCAGTTACCGGCCGGGATCCACGGAGGGAAAACTGTTTTTT. The V and J genes are TRBV6-5 and TRBJ1-4; D not resolved. CDR1 MNHEY and CDR2 SVGAGI come from the germline V gene. The ends were cut back, 2 bases at V and 10 bases at J, with 20 bases in the middle. The CDR3 spans 16 residues.

This chain connects TRBV29-1 to TRBJ1-1; D not resolved. CDR3 size: 14 residues. V was shortened by 3 bases and J by 0 bases, with 11 bases between the two germline ends. Germline V gene lookup returns CDR1 SQVTM and CDR2 ANQGSEA. The CDR3 DNA reads TGCAGCGTTGACAGTTCCACTATGAACACTGAAGCTTTCTTT. This translates into CSVDSSTMNTEAFF. Complete variable domain (other parts from reference TRBV29-1 and TRBJ1-1): SAVISQKPSRDICQRGTSLTIQCQVDSQVTMMFWYRQQPGQSLTLIATANQGSEATYESGFVIDKFPISRPNLTFSTLTVSNMSPEDSSIYLCSVDSSTMNTEAFFGQGTRLTVV.

The rearrangement joins TRBV7-3 to TRBJ2-2; D is perhaps TRBD2 (6 bases). The V end was cut by 5 bases, the J end by 8 bases, with 18 bases between. This CDR3 has 15 amino acids. Germline CDR1 is SGHTA and CDR2 is FQGTGA. CDR3 DNA sequence: TGTGCCAGCAGCCCCTCCCGTACTCTAGCGGGGGAGCTGTTTTTT. It translates to CASSPSRTLAGELFF.

The genes are TRBV19 and TRBJ1-3; 7 bases are a match to TRBD1. Trimming at V came to 2 bases and at J to 1 base, leaving 17 bases not matched to a gene. The CDR3 is 20 residues long. The germline V gene has CDR1 LNHDA and CDR2 SQIVND (reference sequence). The CDR3 here is CASSISPPRRQGISGNTIYF. The CDR3 nucleotides are TGTGCCAGTAGTATATCCCCACCACGCCGACAGGGAATATCTGGAAACACCATATATTTT.

This rearrangement joins TRBV6-6 to TRBJ1-2; TRBD1 aligns across 10 bases. This CDR3 is built from 15 residues. Per germline, CDR1 MNHNY and CDR2 SVGAGI (reference sequence). The junction had 10 bases not matched to a gene; V was cut back by 4 bases and J by 8 bases. CDR3 amino acids: CASSSTRQGARGYTF. As DNA, the CDR3 is TGTGCCAGCAGTTCTACGAGACAGGGGGCGAGGGGCTACACCTTC.

The chain employs TRBV28 and TRBJ1-2; D is possibly TRBD1 (6 bases). CDR3 length: 14 residues. Trimming pared 2 bases from V and 3 bases from J, leaving 10 bases between. In germline, CDR1 is MDHEN, CDR2 SYDVKM. Here the CDR3 reads CASSLRGAYYGYTF. The CDR3 nucleotides read TGTGCCAGCAGTTTACGGGGGGCTTACTATGGCTACACCTTC.

The V and J genes are TRBV13 and TRBJ2-7; D not resolved. The CDR3 has 13 amino acids. V was pared by 5 bases and J by 6 bases, with 14 bases between. Germline loops: CDR1 PRHDT, CDR2 FYEKMQ (reference sequence). CDR3 protein: CASSRPGFSEQYF. The CDR3 nucleotides read TGTGCCAGCAGCCGCCCAGGATTCTCCGAGCAGTACTTC.

A few counts support this clone. The V call is TRBV25-1, the J call TRBJ1-1; D is unclear. Germline assignment: CDR1 MGHDK and CDR2 SYGVNS. CDR3 size: 13 residues. The V and J ends lost 4 bases and 11 bases respectively, with 17 bases between them. CDR3 sequence: CASSGKDGKEAFF. CDR3 coding DNA: TGTGCCAGCAGTGGCAAGGACGGGAAAGAGGCTTTCTTT.

The count of this clone is one. This chain connects TRBV7-9 to TRBJ2-3; TRBD1 matches 8 bases. V lost 8 bases, J lost 0 bases, and 10 bases stayed unmatched. The germline CDR1 and CDR2 sequences are SEHNR and FQNEAQ (reference sequence). CDR3 size: 16 residues. The CDR3 nucleotides are TGTGCCAGCGCCGGGACAGGAATTACTAGCACAGATACGCAGTATTTT. It translates to CASAGTGITSTDTQYF. Using reference TRBV7-9 and TRBJ2-3 for the parts outside the CDR3, the full variable domain is DTGVSQNPRHKITKRGQNVTFRCDPISEHNRLYWYRQTLGQGPEFLTYFQNEAQLEKSRLLSDRFSAERPKGSFSTLEIQRTEQGDSAMYLCASAGTGITSTDTQYFGPGTRLTVL.

This clone was found once. This chain connects TRBV4-1 to TRBJ2-1; 9 positions match TRBD2. Germline trimming cut 6 bases from V and 3 bases from J; bases unmatched to any gene: 6. The CDR3 runs to 15 residues. Looked up from germline, CDR1 is MGHRA and CDR2 is YSYEKL. The CDR3 DNA follows: TGCGCCAGCAGGGTTCTAGCGGGAAGCTACAATGAGCAGTTCTTC. This encodes CASRVLAGSYNEQFF.

The V and J genes are TRBV11-3 and TRBJ1-1, with TRBD1 identical over 9 bases. Looked up from germline, CDR1 is SGHNT and CDR2 is YENEEA. With 4 bases clipped from V and 10 bases from J, the junction kept 7 bases outside the gene matches. The CDR3 sequence is 13 residues long. For the CDR3, the DNA is TGTGCCAGCAGCTCAGAGGCGGACAGGGGAGCTTTCTTT. The encoded protein is CASSSEADRGAFF.

The rearrangement uses TRBV5-1 and TRBJ1-1; TRBD1 matches at 7 bases. V lost 5 bases and J lost 4; bases outside the gene matches: 17. The germline CDR1 and CDR2 sequences are SGHRS and YFSETQ. CDR3 size: 17 residues. CDR3 residues: CASRRLTNRQGGTEAFF. The CDR3 bases are TGCGCCAGCAGAAGATTGACGAATCGACAGGGAGGCACTGAAGCTTTCTTT.

The chain joins TRBV28 to TRBJ1-2; D unclear. The CDR3 has 12 residues. The germline V gene encodes CDR1 MDHEN and CDR2 SYDVKM. The germline V and J ends were trimmed by 5 bases and 4 bases, with 8 bases remaining between them. In DNA, the CDR3 is TGTGCCAGCAGTCCCGGGAGCTATGGCTACACCTTC. It is translated as CASSPGSYGYTF.

The chain employs TRBV28 and TRBJ1-6; D gene unclear. V lost 6 bases, J lost 0 bases, and 15 bases lay in between. The CDR3 extends over 17 amino acids. Germline V lookup: CDR1 MDHEN, CDR2 SYDVKM. The CDR3: CASSAIFLSSYNSPLHF. The CDR3 nucleotides read TGTGCCAGCAGCGCTATATTCCTAAGCTCCTATAATTCACCCCTCCACTTT. The whole variable domain, remainder taken from reference TRBV28 and TRBJ1-6, is DVKVTQSSRYLVKRTGEKVFLECVQDMDHENMFWYRQDPGLGLRLIYFSYDVKMKEKGDIPEGYSVSREKKERFSLILESASTNQTSMYLCASSAIFLSSYNSPLHFGNGTRLTVT.

The rearrangement links TRBV29-1 to TRBJ1-2, with D possibly matching TRBD1 (5 bases). Trimming stripped 2 bases from V and 6 bases from J, with 19 bases between. CDR1 and CDR2 from the germline V gene are SQVTM and ANQGSEA. The CDR3 spans 15 residues. CDR3 nucleotides: TGCAGCGTTGAAAGTTTCACTCCAAGGGGCCATGGCTACACCTTC. Amino acid sequence: CSVESFTPRGHGYTF.

Comment on this clone: A read error may produce the germline difference seen at one junction end. This sequence joins TRBV2 and TRBJ2-4; D possibly corresponds to TRBD1 (5 bases). Germline CDR1 SNHLY, CDR2 FYNNEI. CDR3 length equals 13 residues. The CDR3 loop is CANSAGSKNIQYF. The CDR3 DNA reads TGTGCCAACAGTGCAGGGTCCAAAAACATTCAGTACTTC. Using reference TRBV2 and TRBJ2-4 for the parts outside the CDR3, the full variable domain is EPEVTQTPSHQVTQMGQEVILRCVPISNHLYFYWYRQILGQKVEFLVSFYNNEISEKSEIFDDQFSVERPDGSNFTLKIRSTKLEDSAMYFCANSAGSKNIQYFGAGTRLSVL.

This clone came up a few times. The J gene is TRBJ1-6, the V gene TRBV7-3; no clear D gene. The CDR3 sequence is 12 residues long. Germline loops: CDR1 SGHTA, CDR2 FQGTGA. V dropped 4 bases and J dropped 7 bases, with 5 bases sitting between them. CDR3 DNA sequence: TGTGCCAGCAGCTATTCGAATTCACCCCTCCACTTT. Its translation: CASSYSNSPLHF.

The chain links TRBV2 to TRBJ2-7; TRBD1 aligns across 9 bases. The CDR3 spans 15 residues. The junction had 6 bases not matched to a gene; V was cut back by 6 bases and J by 0 bases. Germline CDR1 SNHLY, CDR2 FYNNEI. The CDR3 nucleotides read TGTGCCAGCAGGCTTGGGACAGGGCGCTCCTACGAGCAGTACTTC. This gives the protein CASRLGTGRSYEQYF.

This rearrangement joins TRBV15 to TRBJ1-1; 9 positions agree with TRBD1. The J segment lost 1 base and the V segment lost 7 bases, leaving 13 bases of the junction unmatched. This CDR3 contains 17 residues. Germline CDR1 and CDR2: LNHNV and YYDKDF (reference sequence). The CDR3 here is CATTRDRVRTGNTEAFF. The CDR3 DNA follows: TGTGCCACCACGCGGGACAGGGTGCGAACGGGGAACACTGAAGCTTTCTTT.

The chain recombines TRBV4-2 with TRBJ2-1; D may be TRBD2 (6 bases). The CDR3 length is 15 residues. CDR1 is LGHNA, CDR2 YNFKEQ, per germline. The ends were cut back, 1 base at V and 8 bases at J, with 15 bases in the middle. Written as DNA, the CDR3 is TGTGCCAGCAGCCAAGTCGGGGGATGGTTTGATGAGCAGTTCTTC. This sequence encodes CASSQVGGWFDEQFF.

This clone showed up just a few times. This rearrangement joins TRBV4-1 to TRBJ2-1; 13 bases match TRBD2. Per the germline V gene, CDR1 is MGHRA and CDR2 is YSYEKL. The CDR3 totals 17 residues. The trim removed 1 base at V and 1 base at J, leaving 1 base unmatched. CDR3 amino acids: CASSQGTSGSSYNEQFF. The CDR3 DNA follows: TGCGCCAGCAGCCAAGGGACTAGCGGGAGTTCCTACAATGAGCAGTTCTTC.

V is TRBV5-1 and J is TRBJ2-1; 8 nucleotides align to TRBD2. V shed 0 bases and J 2 bases; nucleotides not matched to a gene: 4. Per germline, CDR1 SGHRS and CDR2 YFSETQ. This CDR3 has 16 amino acids. The CDR3 nucleotides are TGCGCCAGCAGCTTGGATGCGGGAGGCGCCTACAATGAGCAGTTCTTC. Protein sequence: CASSLDAGGAYNEQFF.

The gene calls are TRBV11-3 and TRBJ1-5; the match to TRBD1 covers 9 bases. The CDR3 has 16 amino acids. V was pared by 0 bases and J by 7 bases, with 7 bases of the junction left unmatched. Germline V gives CDR1 SGHNT, CDR2 YENEEA. CDR3 sequence reads: CASSLEDRGLRQPQHF. CDR3 DNA sequence: TGTGCCAGCAGCTTAGAGGACAGGGGTCTCCGACAGCCCCAGCATTTT.

This clone came up once. The rearrangement uses TRBV19 and TRBJ2-5; TRBD1 matches 9 bases. Trimming removed 6 bases from V and 5 bases from J; junction bases left unmatched: 7. CDR3 size: 14 residues. In germline, CDR1 is LNHDA, CDR2 SQIVND (reference sequence). The CDR3 protein is CASRTPGQGETQYF. In DNA, the CDR3 is TGTGCCAGTAGGACTCCGGGACAGGGCGAGACCCAGTACTTC. Combining the CDR3 with reference TRBV19 and TRBJ2-5 gives the whole variable domain DGGITQSPKYLFRKEGQNVTLSCEQNLNHDAMYWYRQDPGQGLRLIYYSQIVNDFQKGDIAEGYSVSREKKESFPLTVTSAQKNPTAFYLCASRTPGQGETQYFGPGTRLLVL.

The chain links TRBV7-9 to TRBJ2-2; the match to TRBD2 covers 13 bases. Trimming took 10 bases from V and 4 from J; bases not matched to a gene: 15. In germline, CDR1 is SEHNR, CDR2 FQNEAQ (reference sequence). The CDR3 is made up of 18 amino acids. Here the CDR3 reads CATHSGLAGLKSTGELFF. The DNA of the CDR3 is TGTGCCACCCATTCGGGACTAGCGGGATTAAAGAGCACCGGGGAGCTGTTTTTT. Based on the CDR3 plus reference TRBV7-9 and TRBJ2-2, the full variable domain is DTGVSQNPRHKITKRGQNVTFRCDPISEHNRLYWYRQTLGQGPEFLTYFQNEAQLEKSRLLSDRFSAERPKGSFSTLEIQRTEQGDSAMYLCATHSGLAGLKSTGELFFGEGSRLTVL.

This clone appeared a single time. J is TRBJ1-2 and V is TRBV7-8; D unclear. Germline loops: CDR1 SGHVS, CDR2 FQNEAQ. CDR3 size: 15 residues. With 5 bases removed from V and 4 bases from J, the gap between germline ends came to 17 bases. CDR3 amino acids: CASSESQEDPYGYTF. The DNA of the CDR3 is TGTGCCAGCAGCGAAAGCCAGGAAGACCCCTATGGCTACACCTTC.

V gene TRBV5-8 combines with J gene TRBJ2-3, with a tentative D call TRBD1 (6 bases). The V gene's germline CDR1 is SGHTS and CDR2 YDEGEE. V lost 5 bases, J lost 6 bases, and 19 bases lay in between. The CDR3 loop spans 15 amino acids. In DNA form, the CDR3 reads TGTGCCAGCAGGGCCGGGACCGGGACACTGGATACGCAGTATTTT. Protein: CASRAGTGTLDTQYF.

This chain uses TRBV7-6 with TRBJ2-7, with TRBD1 matching over 9 bases. The junction had 6 bases not matched to a gene; V was cut back by 5 bases and J by 4 bases. This CDR3 is 14 amino acids long. Germline V gene lookup returns CDR1 SGHVS and CDR2 FNYEAQ. Here the CDR3 reads CASSPTDRGYEQYF. The DNA for the CDR3 is TGTGCCAGCAGCCCGACGGACAGGGGTTACGAGCAGTACTTC.

The chain employs TRBV12-5 and TRBJ2-7; a weak D match, TRBD2 (6 bases). This CDR3 comprises 21 residues. Germline V gene sequence: CDR1 LGHNT, CDR2 FRNRAP. Trimming removed 5 bases at V and 4 bases at J, with 36 bases between. DNA of the CDR3: TGTGCTAGTGGTACGATACCCTTGGGGGGTTCGCGGGGACTCTCCACATACGAGCAGTACTTC. As protein: CASGTIPLGGSRGLSTYEQYF.

The rearrangement joins TRBV7-9 to TRBJ2-7, with 8 bases fitting TRBD2. After removal of 1 base from V and 3 bases from J, the junction contained 5 bases not matched to a gene. The germline gives CDR1 SEHNR, CDR2 FQNEAQ (reference sequence). CDR3 length equals 15 residues. CDR3 region: CASSLELTSDYEQYF. The DNA for the CDR3 is TGTGCCAGCAGCTTAGAGCTGACTAGCGACTACGAGCAGTACTTC.

J is TRBJ2-7 and V is TRBV2, with D tentatively TRBD1 (6 bases). V dropped 1 base and J dropped 3 bases, with 13 bases sitting between them. The CDR3 runs to 15 residues. Per the germline V gene, CDR1 is SNHLY and CDR2 is FYNNEI. The CDR3 coding sequence is TGTGCCAGCAGTGAAGGGACAGACTACTTCTACGAGCAGTACTTC. This sequence encodes CASSEGTDYFYEQYF.

The CDR3 bases are TGTGCCAGCAGCTTAGAGGCGGGGGTGAACACAGATACGCAGTATTTT. This translates into CASSLEAGVNTDTQYF. The chain recombines TRBV11-2 with TRBJ2-3; 7 nucleotides line up with TRBD2. The V gene's germline CDR1 is SGHAT and CDR2 FQNNGV. The CDR3 contains 16 residues. V gave up 0 bases and J gave up 2 bases; unmatched junction bases: 5.